This TCR beta chain was sequenced for a study of cytomegalovirus exposure and HLA in healthy donors. A multiplex PCR was run with 60 Vbeta primers and 13 Jbeta primers. Profiled with immunoSEQ multiplex PCR; TCRdb holds only in-frame clones, not every one. The sample has about 53,000 clones. Study outcomes and limitations: Several V segments, TRBV6-2 and TRBV6-3 among them, could not be told apart and were dropped.

Donors in the study were healthy people who gave bone marrow. A word on this clone: Antigen unknown.

Germline loops: CDR1 WNHNN, CDR2 SYGVQD (reference sequence). With 8 bases removed from V and 6 bases from J, the gap between germline ends came to 16 bases. This CDR3 has 13 residues. The sequence was obtained from a young woman in good health and CMV-seronegative. V gene TRBV10-1 combines with J gene TRBJ1-1; D is possibly TRBD1 (6 bases). The sample consisted of PBMCs. The CDR3 sequence is CASGQGGRSEAFF. Written as DNA, the CDR3 is TGCGCCAGCGGCCAAGGGGGTAGGTCTGAAGCTTTCTTT.